Below are 26 T cell receptor beta chains sequenced from a single sample in a study of T-cell memory formation after mild COVID-19. TCRdb called the 5' RACE reads again in MiXCR, with one record for every CDR3 protein. Altogether about 560,000 distinct CDR3 sequences are present, roughly a fifth being singletons, with the ten largest covering about 8.2%. Input material: PBMCs or a T cell subset sorted from them (not recorded which). These receptors were collected from an adult woman who had mild COVID-19 (a few samples of this study predate the infection). Cell type and time point are not known.

The V gene is TRBV4-2, the J gene TRBJ2-6; D is possibly TRBD1 (5 bases). Trimming cost V 4 bases and J 1 base, with 17 bases left between them. The CDR3 extends over 18 amino acids. Germline V gives CDR1 LGHNA, CDR2 YNFKEQ. CDR3 bases: TGTGCCAGCAGCCGCGAAGGGGCGTCCAGTTCTGGGGCCAACGTCCTGACTTTC. Translating it yields CASSREGASSSGANVLTF.

The table lists this clonotype with a few counts. V is TRBV7-9 and J is TRBJ2-7; D might be TRBD1 (6 bases). V lost 1 base, J lost 0 bases, and 10 bases lay in between. Germline V gene sequence: CDR1 SEHNR, CDR2 FQNEAQ (reference sequence). This CDR3 is built from 15 residues. The CDR3 coding sequence is TGTGCCAGCAGCTTAGGTAACAGGGACTCCTACGAGCAGTACTTC. This codes for CASSLGNRDSYEQYF.

The chain uses TRBV2 and TRBJ2-7; weak D call: TRBD2 (5 bases). CDR1 SNHLY and CDR2 FYNNEI come from the germline V gene. The CDR3 contains 15 residues. The V and J ends lost 4 bases and 6 bases respectively, with 19 bases between them. CDR3 region: CASSGPPRAWSEQYF. In DNA form, the CDR3 reads TGTGCCAGCAGTGGACCCCCGCGGGCATGGTCCGAGCAGTACTTC.

This clonotype turned up a few times. This chain connects TRBV5-4 to TRBJ2-7; TRBD1 aligns across 7 bases. The trim removed 6 bases at V and 2 bases at J, leaving 11 bases unmatched. CDR3 length equals 15 residues. Germline V gene lookup returns CDR1 SGHNT and CDR2 YYREEE (reference sequence). The CDR3 DNA reads as TGTGCCAGCACCTTTGGGGACAGAGGTCCCTACGAGCAGTACTTC. Its translation: CASTFGDRGPYEQYF. The whole variable domain, remainder taken from reference TRBV5-4 and TRBJ2-7, is ETGVTQSPTHLIKTRGQQVTLRCSSQSGHNTVSWYQQALGQGPQFIFQYYREEENGRGNFPPRFSGLQFPNYSSELNVNALELDDSALYLCASTFGDRGPYEQYFGPGTRLTVT.

This sequence joins TRBV7-9 and TRBJ2-7; TRBD1 aligns across 9 bases. Germline V CDR1 and CDR2: SEHNR, FQNEAQ (reference sequence). There are 16 residues in the CDR3. Trimming at V came to 4 bases and at J to 4 bases, leaving 11 bases not matched to a gene. The CDR3 DNA follows: TGTGCCAGCAGCTCCCAACAGGGGGCCGCGATTTACGAGCAGTACTTC. Amino acids: CASSSQQGAAIYEQYF. Using reference TRBV7-9 and TRBJ2-7 for the parts outside the CDR3, the full variable domain is DTGVSQNPRHKITKRGQNVTFRCDPISEHNRLYWYRQTLGQGPEFLTYFQNEAQLEKSRLLSDRFSAERPKGSFSTLEIQRTEQGDSAMYLCASSSQQGAAIYEQYFGPGTRLTVT.

The sample holds a few counts of this clonotype. The chain couples TRBV9 to TRBJ2-5; 8 bases line up with TRBD2. CDR1 is SGDLS, CDR2 YYNGEE, per germline. The CDR3 length is 15 residues. V lost 3 bases to trimming and J lost 5 bases; unmatched junction nucleotides: 9. The CDR3: CASSEGTRKVETQYF. The CDR3 DNA is TGTGCCAGCAGCGAGGGGACTAGAAAGGTCGAGACCCAGTACTTC.

This clonotype was seen repeatedly, ten times or more. This chain joins TRBV4-1 and TRBJ2-1; 8 bases align to TRBD2. The ends lost 0 bases at V and 9 bases at J; junction bases unmatched: 7. The CDR3 consists of 15 residues. The germline V gene encodes CDR1 MGHRA and CDR2 YSYEKL. The DNA of the CDR3 is TGCGCCAGCAGCCAAGATTCCGGGGGGGCCGGTGAGCAGTTCTTC. It codes for CASSQDSGGAGEQFF.

The chain combines TRBV14 with TRBJ1-1; 9 bases match TRBD1. CDR1 SGHDN and CDR2 FVKESK come from the germline V gene. The CDR3 loop spans 15 amino acids. J gave up 0 bases and V 4 bases, and 3 bases lay outside the gene matches. CDR3 nucleotides: TGTGCCAGCAGCCCCGGGACAGGGTTGAACACTGAAGCTTTCTTT. Protein: CASSPGTGLNTEAFF. The full variable domain, in which reference TRBV14 and TRBJ1-1 provide the parts outside the CDR3, is EAGVTQFPSHSVIEKGQTVTLRCDPISGHDNLYWYRRVMGKEIKFLLHFVKESKQDESGMPNNRFLAERTGGTYSTLKVQPAELEDSGVYFCASSPGTGLNTEAFFGQGTRLTVV.

This rearrangement joins TRBV25-1 to TRBJ1-1; unclear D gene. Germline V gene data show CDR1 as MGHDK and CDR2 as SYGVNS. The CDR3 loop spans 13 amino acids. V lost 9 bases, J lost 1 base, and 12 bases lay in between. The CDR3 region has the DNA TGTGCCAGTACCCGGGCCTCGAACACTGAAGCTTTCTTT. The encoded protein is CASTRASNTEAFF.

The chain links TRBV15 to TRBJ2-5; TRBD2 is a possible D gene (5 bases). This CDR3 has 14 amino acids. CDR1 and CDR2 from the germline V gene are LNHNV and YYDKDF (reference sequence). With 0 bases removed from V and 3 bases from J, the gap between germline ends came to 8 bases. CDR3 region: CATSRDSGKETQYF. The CDR3 DNA reads as TGTGCCACCAGCAGAGACTCGGGGAAAGAGACCCAGTACTTC.

The rearrangement links TRBV6-5 to TRBJ2-1; 7 bases fit TRBD1. V trimming: 6 bases; J trimming: 6 bases; junction bases outside the gene matches: 8. Looked up from germline, CDR1 is MNHEY and CDR2 is SVGAGI. The CDR3 covers 14 residues. The CDR3 DNA follows: TGTGCCAGCAGACCCAAACAGGGGACCAATGAGCAGTTCTTC. Amino acids: CASRPKQGTNEQFF.

The chain uses TRBV7-3 and TRBJ2-2; 9 nucleotides align to TRBD1. Germline V gives CDR1 SGHTA, CDR2 FQGTGA. Unmatched junction bases numbered 5, after V lost 5 bases and J lost 7 bases. The CDR3 has 14 residues. CDR3 amino acids: CASSLQGAIGELFF. In DNA form, the CDR3 reads TGTGCCAGCAGCCTACAGGGGGCGATCGGGGAGCTGTTTTTT.

This clonotype was recorded a few times. The chain links TRBV7-2 to TRBJ2-3, with D possibly being TRBD1 or TRBD2 (6 bases each). CDR1 is SGHTA and CDR2 is FQGNSA in the germline V gene. This CDR3 comprises 17 residues. Trimming took 5 bases from V and 0 from J, leaving 18 bases between them. DNA for the CDR3: TGTGCCAGCAGCGGGGGGCTAGCGAACCCGAGCACAGATACGCAGTATTTT. Protein: CASSGGLANPSTDTQYF.

V usage is TRBV20-1 and J usage is TRBJ2-5; possible D gene TRBD2, 6 bases. The CDR3 totals 14 residues. Germline V CDR1 and CDR2: DFQATT, SNEGSKA (reference sequence). V gave up 3 bases and J gave up 1 base, with 12 bases separating them. In DNA form, the CDR3 reads TGCAGTGCTAGTCCCCTGGGGGGCCAAGAGACCCAGTACTTC. Its protein is CSASPLGGQETQYF.

This clonotype was observed a few times. The junction does not match germline at one end; this may be a read error. V is TRBV6-2 or TRBV6-3 and J is TRBJ2-4; the D gene could be TRBD1 or TRBD2 (5 bases each). This CDR3 has 13 residues. CDR1 and CDR2 (germline): MNHEY, SVGEGT. CDR3 amino acids: CASSYTGTASRVF. The CDR3 DNA reads as TGTGCCAGCAGTTACACCGGGACCGCCAGTCGGGTCTTC.

The chain has TRBV27 and TRBJ1-5, with D possibly TRBD1 on 6 matching bases. The germline V gene encodes CDR1 MNHEY and CDR2 SMNVEV (reference sequence). CDR3 length equals 15 residues. Trimming shortened V by 6 bases and J by 3 bases, and 15 bases separated the two germline ends. The CDR3 bases are TGTGCCAGCAGAGCGACAGGCGGGGTCAATCAGCCCCAGCATTTT. Protein sequence: CASRATGGVNQPQHF.

The chain recombines TRBV4-2 with TRBJ2-1; 8 nucleotides agree with TRBD2. Trimming cost V 1 base and J 3 bases; bases outside gene matches: 5. The CDR3 runs to 16 residues. Germline lookup yields CDR1 LGHNA and CDR2 YNFKEQ. The DNA for the CDR3 is TGTGCCAGCAGCCAAGGGGCTAGCGGGTTCTACAATGAGCAGTTCTTC. Amino acids: CASSQGASGFYNEQFF.

The J gene is TRBJ2-1, the V gene TRBV30; D is perhaps TRBD1 or TRBD2 (6 bases each). The length of the CDR3 is 13 residues. Germline V CDR1 and CDR2: GTSNPN, SVGIG (reference sequence). V lost 3 bases and J 7 bases, leaving 13 bases between the germline ends. The CDR3 here is CAWRSQGRNEQFF. The CDR3 DNA is TGTGCCTGGAGGAGTCAGGGGAGGAATGAGCAGTTCTTC.

J is TRBJ1-3 and V is TRBV10-3; 8 bases agree with TRBD1. The CDR3 is made up of 15 amino acids. V shed 5 bases and J 0 bases; nucleotides not matched to a gene: 3. The germline CDR1 and CDR2 sequences are ENHRY and SYGVKD. Here the CDR3 reads CAISYRGSSGNTIYF. CDR3 nucleotides: TGTGCCATCAGTTACAGGGGGTCCTCTGGAAACACCATATATTTT.

This clonotype was detected a few times. V and J are TRBV3-1 and TRBJ2-3; 7 bases line up with TRBD2. The CDR3 sequence is 14 residues long. CDR1 LGHDT and CDR2 YNNKEL come from the germline V gene (reference sequence). The V and J ends lost 3 bases and 2 bases, in that order; junction bases with no gene match: 2. The chain's CDR3 is CASSHRGVTDTQYF. CDR3 bases: TGTGCCAGCAGCCATCGGGGGGTCACAGATACGCAGTATTTT.

The chain has TRBV29-1 and TRBJ2-5, with a weak D call TRBD2 (6 bases). V gave up 1 base and J gave up 4 bases, with 19 bases separating them. Germline CDR1 SQVTM, CDR2 ANQGSEA. This CDR3 spans 16 amino acids. The CDR3, as DNA: TGCAGCGTTGAAGGGATCGGTAGCGGTGGTATAGAGACCCAGTACTTC. The encoded protein is CSVEGIGSGGIETQYF.

This clonotype showed up many times. The rearrangement uses TRBV5-1 and TRBJ2-2; D call uncertain. In germline, CDR1 is SGHRS, CDR2 YFSETQ. The CDR3 sequence is 13 residues long. V dropped 3 bases and J dropped 5 bases, with 8 bases sitting between them. The CDR3: CASSSVPTGELFF. CDR3 nucleotides: TGCGCCAGCAGCTCGGTCCCAACCGGGGAGCTGTTTTTT.

This clonotype was seen a few times. This chain uses TRBV4-3 with TRBJ2-7, with TRBD1 matching 8 bases. Germline CDR1 reads LGHNA; CDR2 reads YSLEER. J gave up 2 bases and V 3 bases, and 6 bases lay outside the gene matches. This CDR3 is 15 amino acids long. DNA of the CDR3: TGCGCCAGCAGCCACTCCGGGACAGGCGCCTACGAGCAGTACTTC. Its protein product is CASSHSGTGAYEQYF.

This rearrangement joins TRBV10-1 to TRBJ1-2; D is uncertain. Germline-derived CDR1 and CDR2 are WNHNN and SYGVQD (reference sequence). The CDR3 runs to 15 residues. V was cut by 6 bases and J by 0 bases, with 14 bases left in between. CDR3 residues: CASSPDTASNYGYTF. DNA for the CDR3: TGCGCCAGCAGCCCCGACACGGCCTCTAACTATGGCTACACCTTC.

This clonotype was detected once. The V gene is TRBV29-1, the J gene TRBJ1-1; D gene unclear. V dropped 2 bases and J dropped 0 bases, with 4 bases sitting between them. CDR1 is SQVTM and CDR2 is ANQGSEA in the germline V gene. CDR3 length: 12 residues. CDR3 sequence: CSVESVNTEAFF. The CDR3 DNA reads as TGCAGCGTTGAAAGCGTGAACACTGAAGCTTTCTTT.

This clonotype was counted between two and nine times. The J gene is TRBJ2-4, the V gene TRBV25-1; D may be TRBD1 or TRBD2 (5 bases each). The CDR3 consists of 13 residues. Trimming cost V 3 bases and J 6 bases, with 9 bases left between them. Germline CDR1 MGHDK, CDR2 SYGVNS. The CDR3 is CASSDGTVNIQYF. In DNA form, the CDR3 reads TGTGCCAGCAGTGACGGGACCGTAAACATTCAGTACTTC.